A selection of T cell receptor beta chains follows, all from one sample in a study of glioma-infiltrating T cells after dendritic cell vaccination. Assay: immunoSEQ multiplex PCR; the TCRdb copy retains only in-frame clones and omits some. The sample consists of fewer than 85,000 clones, roughly 90% of them appearing once. This specimen consisted of blood, obtained before dendritic cell vaccination. The receptors shown here come from a human donor with glioblastoma. The CDR3 runs from the conserved cysteine through the conserved F or W. Each record gives: J gene, D gene, clone size, V gene, CDR3 DNA, CDR3 protein. D genes are given only for firm matches. Where a row states a size, it is once, few, many or the class of an expanded clone; other rows omit it.

TRBJ1-6 | TRBD1 | . | TRBV19 | TGTGCCAGTAGTAGTGGGACAGGACCCTCACCCCTCCACTTT | CASSSGTGPSPLHF
TRBJ1-1 | . | once | TRBV11-3 | TGTGCCAGCAGCAAGGGGAAGAACACTGAAGCTTTCTTT | CASSKGKNTEAFF
TRBJ2-7 | . | once | TRBV7-8 | . | CASSFGSGLEQYF
TRBJ1-2 | . | . | TRBV6-5 | TGTGCCAGCACCCCAGACGAGACTCTTCTCTATGGCTACACCTTC | CASTPDETLLYGYTF
TRBJ2-7 | TRBD2 | . | TRBV2 | TGTGCCAGCATAGTCGGGGGGACTATCTACGAGCAGTACTTC | CASIVGGTIYEQYF
TRBJ2-1 | . | . | TRBV19 | TGTGCCAGTAGTACATATCAGGGGATCTTTTACAATGAGCAGTTCTTC | CASSTYQGIFYNEQFF
TRBJ1-2 | TRBD1 | once | TRBV5-1 | TGCGCCAGCAGCTGGGACAGATATGGCTACACCTTC | CASSWDRYGYTF
TRBJ2-6 | TRBD1 | . | TRBV5-1 | TGCGCCAGCAGCTTCTCCCCGGGACAGGTATCTTTCGCTGGGGCCAACGTCCTGACTTTC | CASSFSPGQVSFAGANVLTF
TRBJ2-7 | TRBD1 | once | TRBV6-1 | TGTGCCAGCAGTGAAGCGGACAGGACCCCCTACGAGCAGTACTTC | CASSEADRTPYEQYF
TRBJ1-4 | . | . | TRBV29-1 | TGCAGCGTTGAGGGGGGGCTAAGGGAAAAACTGTTTTTT | CSVEGGLREKLFF
TRBJ2-1 | . | . | TRBV5-1 | TGCGCCAGCAGCTTGGGACAGCATTACAATGAGCAGTTCTTC | CASSLGQHYNEQFF
TRBJ2-1 | . | . | TRBV28 | TGTGCCAGCAGTTTGGGGGGAGCCATTGGGAATGAGCAGTTCTTC | CASSLGGAIGNEQFF
TRBJ1-2 | . | . | TRBV10-3 | TGTGCCATCAGTGAGTATGCGCCGGAGGATGGCTACACCTTC | CAISEYAPEDGYTF
TRBJ1-4 | . | once | TRBV5-1 | TGCGCCAGCAGCTTGGGAGGTCAGGGTAATGAAAAACTGTTTTTT | CASSLGGQGNEKLFF
TRBJ2-3 | TRBD2 | . | TRBV11-1 | TGTGCCAGCAGCCTATCGGGGGGTAGCACAGATACGCAGTATTTT | CASSLSGGSTDTQYF
TRBJ2-5 | . | . | TRBV11-2 | TGTGCCAGCAGCTTTGGGGAGGTCGAGACCCAGTACTTC | CASSFGEVETQYF
TRBJ1-5 | . | . | TRBV30 | TGTGCCTGGAGTGTAGGATCCGGGGCCCAGCATTTT | CAWSVGSGAQHF
TRBJ2-3 | TRBD2 | once | TRBV6-1 | TGTGCCAGCAGTGGCCCGTGGGGCCGGGAGGAGGGCACAGATACGCAGTATTTT | CASSGPWGREEGTDTQYF
TRBJ1-3 | TRBD1 | . | TRBV4-1 | TGCGCCAGCAGCCTAAGAACCCAGGGGGCCTCTGGAAACACCATATATTTT | CASSLRTQGASGNTIYF
TRBJ2-5 | . | . | TRBV18 | TGTGCCAGCTCACCAGGGGAGCGGATCGAGACCCAGTACTTC | CASSPGERIETQYF
TRBJ1-3 | . | . | TRBV30 | TGTGCCTGGAGTGCAGTGATCTCTGGAAACACCATATATTTT | CAWSAVISGNTIYF
TRBJ1-1 | . | . | TRBV5-4 | TGTGCCAGCAGCCCACCGTCGGGGACTGAAGCTTTCTTT | CASSPPSGTEAFF
TRBJ2-7 | TRBD2 | . | TRBV2 | TGTGCCAGCAGTGAAGGTCCTAGCGGGGGGGCCTACGAGCAGTACTTC | CASSEGPSGGAYEQYF
TRBJ2-2 | . | . | TRBV2 | TGTGCCAGTCGAAGACAGGGAGGCGGGGAGCTGTTTTTT | CASRRQGGGELFF
TRBJ2-7 | . | once | TRBV27 | TGTGCCAGCAGACTACAGGAAGGCTCCTACGAGCAGTACTTC | CASRLQEGSYEQYF
TRBJ1-2 | . | . | TRBV2 | TGTGCCAGCAGTGAACGAGGGCAGGGGTTATGGGGCTACACCTTC | CASSERGQGLWGYTF
TRBJ1-2 | . | . | TRBV23-1 | TGCGCCAGCAGGCTGAGGGTGAGGTATGGCTACACCTTC | CASRLRVRYGYTF
TRBJ1-2 | . | . | TRBV27 | TGTGCCAGCAGTCTCGACAGGCACTATGGCTACACCTTC | CASSLDRHYGYTF
TRBJ2-7 | . | . | TRBV2 | TGTGCCAGCATGGTAGGGGCCAGCTCCTACGAGCAGTACTTC | CASMVGASSYEQYF
TRBJ2-5 | TRBD2 | . | TRBV28 | TGTGCCAGCGTCTCGGGGGGCCAAGAGACCCAGTACTTC | CASVSGGQETQYF
TRBJ1-5 | . | . | TRBV10-3 | TGTGCCATCACGGGGGACGTGAATCAGCCCCAGCATTTT | CAITGDVNQPQHF
TRBJ1-1 | TRBD1 | . | TRBV2 | TGTGCCAGCAGTTACAGGGGAGACACTGAAGCTTTCTTT | CASSYRGDTEAFF
TRBJ2-3 | . | once | TRBV2 | TGTGCCAGCAGTTACCCTAGCTGGGGCACAGATACGCAGTATTTT | CASSYPSWGTDTQYF
TRBJ2-2 | TRBD1 | . | TRBV9 | TGTGCCAGCAGCGTAGGACAGGGGGTTACCGGGGAGCTGTTTTTT | CASSVGQGVTGELFF
TRBJ2-3 | . | . | TRBV7-3 | TGTGCCAGCAGCTTAAGCGGGACGGCAGATACGCAGTATTTT | CASSLSGTADTQYF
TRBJ2-7 | . | . | TRBV5-1 | TGCGCCAGCAGCTGGGTACGGAGCTCCTACGAGCAGTACTTC | CASSWVRSSYEQYF
TRBJ1-6 | . | . | TRBV11-1 | TGTGCCAGCAGCTTAGTCCAGGGTGGCGGTTCACCCCTCCACTTT | CASSLVQGGGSPLHF
TRBJ2-7 | . | . | TRBV30 | TGTGCCTGGAGTTGGGGGCTTCTTTTTGAGCAGTACTTC | CAWSWGLLFEQYF
TRBJ1-6 | . | few | TRBV6-1 | TGTGCCAGCACAAGTGGGGGCCGGAATTCACCCCTCCACTTT | CASTSGGRNSPLHF
TRBJ2-7 | TRBD1 | . | TRBV27 | TGTGCCAGCAAGACCGCAGGGGGTAACTCCTACGAGCAGTACTTC | CASKTAGGNSYEQYF
TRBJ2-1 | . | . | TRBV2 | TGTGCCAGCAGTGAAGAGCGACAGGACAATGAGCAGTTCTTC | CASSEERQDNEQFF
TRBJ1-1 | TRBD1 | . | TRBV6-1 | TGTGCCAGCAGTTCCGAGACAGGGGTGAACACTGAAGCTTTCTTT | CASSSETGVNTEAFF
TRBJ2-2 | TRBD1 | . | TRBV13 | TGTGCCAGCAGCTCCGCCGACAGGGGGAACACCGGGGAGCTGTTTTTT | CASSSADRGNTGELFF
TRBJ2-1 | . | . | TRBV20-1 | TGCAGTGCTAGTTTAGTTGGTGAGCAGTTCTTC | CSASLVGEQFF
TRBJ1-1 | . | . | TRBV12-2 | TGTGCAAGTCGCTTACCTGACAGGACGAACACTGAAGCTTTCTTT | CASRLPDRTNTEAFF
TRBJ2-1 | TRBD1 | . | TRBV6-1 | TGTGCCAGCAGAGGGACAGGGGGATACTTGAATGAGCAGTTCTTC | CASRGTGGYLNEQFF